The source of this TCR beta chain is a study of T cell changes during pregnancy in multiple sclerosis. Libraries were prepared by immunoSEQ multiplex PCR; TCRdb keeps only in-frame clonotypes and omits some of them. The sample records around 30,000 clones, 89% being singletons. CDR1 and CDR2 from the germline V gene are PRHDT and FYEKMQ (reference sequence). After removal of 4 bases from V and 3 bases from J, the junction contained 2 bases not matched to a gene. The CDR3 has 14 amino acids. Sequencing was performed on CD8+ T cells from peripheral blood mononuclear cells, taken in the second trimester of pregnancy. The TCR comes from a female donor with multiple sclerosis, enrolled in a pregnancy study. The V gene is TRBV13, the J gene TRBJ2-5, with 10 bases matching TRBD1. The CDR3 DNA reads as TGTGCCAGCAGCTCGACAGGGGGCGAAGAGACCCAGTACTTC. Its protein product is CASSSTGGEETQYF.